This T cell receptor (beta chain) came from a study of shared T cell receptors in the human thymus. The count of this clone is one. The CDR3 spans 14 residues. Germline CDR1 MDHEN, CDR2 SYDVKM. V lost 4 bases, J lost 4 bases, and 10 bases lay in between. Assay: immunoSEQ multiplex PCR; the TCRdb copy retains only in-frame clones and omits some. The data show some 660,000 clones, 80% to 90% seen once. This same sample was also part of a study on human thymus T cells. That report notes: Thymic resections from corrective heart surgery supplied the tissue. Thymic and blood repertoires appeared to show biased V and J gene usage. Unrelated individuals were reported by related research to share highly overlapping thymic repertoires.

The chain links TRBV28 to TRBJ1-4; no firm D call. This receptor was taken from a boy younger than two with a congenital heart defect. The specimen sequenced was thymocytes. The CDR3 DNA reads as TGTGCCAGCAGTTCCGAGGGTGGTAATGAAAAACTGTTTTTT. The encoded protein is CASSSEGGNEKLFF.